The T cell receptor (beta chain) described here comes from a study of blood T cell repertoires in COVID-19. The overall study: Sites across the United States, Italy and Spain contributed samples from acute and convalescent COVID-19. Nucleic acid was either cDNA or gDNA, and it came from T cells, B-cell-depleted T cells, or PBMCs.

There are a few counts of this clone. The germline V gene encodes CDR1 LNHNV and CDR2 YYDKDF (reference sequence). CDR3 length: 12 residues. V was pared by 2 bases and J by 7 bases, with 8 bases between. Original processing notes: Reference gene primer amplification gave estimated nucleated cell counts. TCRdb keeps only in-frame clones here, not all; method: immunoSEQ multiplex PCR. The D gene and trimming were derived from the DNA, and the V and J assignments and clone size from that table. The sample includes approximately 50,000 clones, 79% of them seen just once. The V and J genes are TRBV15 and TRBJ2-5; no definite D call. The receptor's source is a man between 65 and 85 years old with acute or convalescent COVID-19. Sequenced input: peripheral blood. The CDR3 DNA sequence: TGTGCCACCAGCAGAAACCGCGGGACCCAGTACTTC. Translating it yields CATSRNRGTQYF.